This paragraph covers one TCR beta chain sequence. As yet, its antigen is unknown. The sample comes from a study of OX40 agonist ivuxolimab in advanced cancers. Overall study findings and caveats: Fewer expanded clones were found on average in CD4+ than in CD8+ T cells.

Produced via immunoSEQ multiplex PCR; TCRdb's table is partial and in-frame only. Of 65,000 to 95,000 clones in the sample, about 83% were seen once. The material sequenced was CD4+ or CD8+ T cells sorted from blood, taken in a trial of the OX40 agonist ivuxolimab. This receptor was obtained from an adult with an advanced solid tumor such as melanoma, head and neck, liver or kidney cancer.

The CDR3 here is CASSLRPRSSGTYNEQFF. Written as DNA, the CDR3 is TGTGCCAGCAGCTTAAGGCCCCGGAGTAGCGGGACCTACAATGAGCAGTTCTTC. This chain uses TRBV7-3 with TRBJ2-1; 8 bases fit TRBD2. Germline lookup yields CDR1 SGHTA and CDR2 FQGTGA. Unmatched junction bases numbered 10, after V lost 1 base and J lost 2 bases. The CDR3 spans 18 residues.